This T cell receptor beta chain comes out of a study of blood T cell repertoires in COVID-19. Study summary: Sites in the United States, Italy and Spain provided acute and convalescent COVID-19 samples. PBMCs, B-cell-depleted T cells, or T cells were the source of the cDNA or gDNA that made up the material.

V was shortened by 1 base and J by 1 base, with 16 bases between the two germline ends. Germline lookup yields CDR1 LNHDA and CDR2 SQIVND (reference sequence). The CDR3 is 18 residues long. This clone was picked up one time. Under the authors' procedure: Amplification with reference gene primers provided the estimates of nucleated cell counts. Clones were sequenced by immunoSEQ multiplex PCR, and TCRdb holds only the in-frame ones, with some missing. V and J calls and clone size are as listed in that table; D and trimming were resolved from the DNA. The table lists roughly 130,000 clones, 80% to 85% of them singletons, with 12% in the top ten.

This TCR came from a woman aged 25 to 39 who had recovered from COVID-19. Sequences were obtained from peripheral blood. The rearrangement joins TRBV19 to TRBJ2-2; possible D gene TRBD1, 5 bases. CDR3 sequence (DNA): TGTGCCAGTAGTATAGCTAGGGGAATTCCGTTGAACACCGGGGAGCTGTTTTTT. Encoded protein: CASSIARGIPLNTGELFF.